This is a list of T cell receptor beta chains from one sample in a study of CD8 T cells in Susac syndrome. TCRdb passed the immunoSEQ multiplex PCR reads through MiXCR, listing each CDR3 protein once. The table records 100,000 to 150,000 distinct CDR3 sequences, nearly 95% of them present only once. The sample was CD4+ T cells from PBMCs. The origin of the receptors is a human donor in good health. CDR3s include the opening cysteine and the closing phenylalanine or tryptophan. The D gene is left open where the match is weak. Expanded clones get a size class; other rows say once, few or many, or leave the size out.

TRBJ2-5 | - | TRBV7-2 | - | 12 | CASSFRAETQYF | TGTGCCAGCAGCTTCAGGGCTGAGACCCAGTACTTC
TRBJ2-5 | - | TRBV13 | TRBD1 | 15 | CASSPPGQVQETQYF | TGTGCCAGCAGCCCACCGGGACAGGTCCAAGAGACCCAGTACTTC
TRBJ2-5 | - | TRBV27 | - | 14 | CASSSQGFGETQYF | TGTGCCAGCAGTTCCCAGGGTTTTGGAGAGACCCAGTACTTC
TRBJ2-4 | once | TRBV20-1 | TRBD1 | 13 | CSARTGGANIQYF | TGCAGTGCAAGGACAGGGGGCGCGAACATTCAGTACTTC
TRBJ2-5 | - | TRBV2 | - | 14 | CASTGGLPTETQYF | TGTGCCAGCACCGGGGGACTGCCCACGGAGACCCAGTACTTC
TRBJ2-3 | - | TRBV5-4 | TRBD2 | 16 | CASSFFSGRSPDTQYF | TGTGCCAGCAGCTTCTTTAGCGGGAGATCGCCAGATACGCAGTATTTT
TRBJ2-7 | - | TRBV19 | - | 14 | CASSILDRDDEQYF | TGTGCCAGTAGTATTCTCGACCGGGACGACGAGCAGTACTTC
TRBJ1-5 | - | TRBV3-1 | - | 14 | CASSQDRTDQPQHF | TGTGCCAGCAGCCAAGACAGGACCGATCAGCCCCAGCATTTT
TRBJ1-5 | - | TRBV3-1 | - | 15 | CASSFSGNSNQPQHF | TGTGCCAGCAGCTTCAGTGGGAATAGCAATCAGCCCCAGCATTTT
TRBJ2-5 | - | TRBV2 | - | 11 | CASSGGETQYF | TGTGCCAGCAGTGGGGGAGAGACCCAGTACTTC
TRBJ1-5 | - | TRBV30 | - | 15 | CAWSVQQDSNQPQHF | TGTGCCTGGAGTGTACAACAAGACAGCAATCAGCCCCAGCATTTT
TRBJ1-5 | - | TRBV27 | - | 13 | CASRPRWGQPQHF | TGTGCCAGCAGACCTCGGTGGGGTCAGCCCCAGCATTTT
TRBJ2-7 | once | TRBV29-1 | - | 13 | CSAWLGSSYEQYF | TGCAGCGCCTGGCTGGGGTCCTCCTACGAGCAGTACTTC
TRBJ2-2 | - | TRBV6-5 | - | 13 | CASSLWLAGELFF | TGTGCCAGCAGTCTATGGCTGGCCGGGGAGCTGTTTTTT
TRBJ2-1 | once | TRBV2 | TRBD2 | 13 | CAGESGRNNEQFF | TGTGCCGGAGAGAGCGGGAGGAACAATGAGCAGTTCTTC
TRBJ2-1 | once | TRBV9 | TRBD2 | 16 | CASSSTGLAGGNEQFF | TGTGCCAGCAGCTCGACAGGACTAGCGGGAGGGAATGAGCAGTTCTTC
TRBJ2-7 | - | TRBV15 | TRBD2 | 16 | CATSRPTLAGAGEQYF | TGTGCCACCAGCAGACCGACCTTAGCGGGAGCGGGCGAGCAGTACTTC
TRBJ1-1 | - | TRBV5-1 | - | 15 | CASSLRWGSNTEAFF | TGCGCCAGCAGCTTGAGATGGGGGTCGAACACTGAAGCTTTCTTT
TRBJ2-4 | - | TRBV28 | TRBD2 | 13 | CASEVAGTNIQYF | TGTGCCAGCGAGGTAGCGGGTACAAACATTCAGTACTTC
TRBJ2-1 | - | TRBV10-3 | - | 12 | CAISEKGNEQFF | TGTGCCATCAGTGAAAAGGGAAATGAGCAGTTCTTC
TRBJ2-2 | - | TRBV7-9 | - | 17 | CASSMTGTLRNTGELFF | TGTGCCAGCAGCATGACAGGGACTTTGAGGAACACCGGGGAGCTGTTTTTT
TRBJ1-5 | - | TRBV7-9 | TRBD1 | 15 | CASSTDRDSNQPQHF | TGTGCCAGCAGTACTGACAGGGACAGCAATCAGCCCCAGCATTTT
TRBJ2-7 | - | TRBV10-2 | TRBD1 | 13 | CASSEDRVREQYF | TGCGCCAGCAGTGAGGACAGGGTTCGCGAGCAGTACTTC
TRBJ2-5 | - | TRBV29-1 | TRBD2 | 14 | CLGTSGSGGETQYF | TGCTTAGGGACTAGCGGGAGCGGCGGAGAGACCCAGTACTTC
TRBJ1-2 | - | TRBV28 | - | 15 | CASSSRAPTHYGYTF | TGTGCCAGCAGTTCTCGCGCCCCAACGCACTATGGCTACACCTTC
TRBJ2-3 | - | TRBV28 | TRBD2 | 15 | CASSLGGRVADTQYF | TGTGCCAGCAGTTTGGGGGGGAGAGTTGCAGATACGCAGTATTTT
TRBJ1-1 | - | TRBV28 | - | 11 | CAISTYTEAFF | TGTGCCATCAGTACCTACACTGAAGCTTTCTTT
TRBJ1-2 | - | TRBV28 | - | 12 | CASSFRQPGYTF | TGTGCCAGCAGTTTCAGACAGCCAGGCTACACCTTC
TRBJ1-1 | - | TRBV12-3/TRBV12-4 | TRBD1 | 14 | CASSLQGADTEAFF | TGTGCCAGCAGTTTACAGGGGGCGGACACTGAAGCTTTCTTT
TRBJ2-5 | - | TRBV4-2 | TRBD1 | 15 | CASSPDRGGGKTQYF | TGTGCCAGCAGCCCCGACAGGGGGGGAGGAAAGACCCAGTACTTC
TRBJ2-4 | - | TRBV7-2 | - | 13 | CASSLEKGNIQYF | TGTGCCAGCAGCTTAGAGAAGGGAAACATTCAGTACTTC
TRBJ1-4 | - | TRBV28 | - | 15 | CASSFPTGQGEKLFF | TGTGCCAGCAGTTTCCCCACAGGGCAAGGAGAAAAACTGTTTTTT
TRBJ2-5 | - | TRBV14 | TRBD2 | 15 | CASSPSGNSQETQYF | TGTGCCAGCAGCCCTAGCGGGAATAGTCAAGAGACCCAGTACTTC
TRBJ2-3 | - | TRBV29-1 | TRBD1 | 15 | CSLARQGDSTDTQYF | TGCAGCTTGGCACGACAGGGGGATAGCACAGATACGCAGTATTTT
TRBJ2-1 | - | TRBV5-1 | TRBD2 | 14 | CASSLLAAYNEQFF | TGCGCCAGCAGCTTACTAGCGGCCTACAATGAGCAGTTCTTC
TRBJ1-4 | - | TRBV18 | TRBD1 | 14 | CASPPGTGGEKLFF | TGTGCCAGCCCACCAGGGACAGGGGGAGAAAAACTGTTTTTT
TRBJ2-5 | few | TRBV28 | - | 14 | CASSLGGQQETQYF | TGTGCCAGCAGTTTAGGAGGGCAACAAGAGACCCAGTACTTC
TRBJ1-4 | - | TRBV30 | - | 13 | CAWRRATNEKLFF | TGTGCCTGGAGAAGGGCAACTAATGAAAAACTGTTTTTT
TRBJ1-5 | - | TRBV20-1 | - | 13 | CSASQGSNQPQHF | TGCAGTGCTAGTCAGGGAAGCAATCAGCCCCAGCATTTT
TRBJ2-2 | - | TRBV12-3/TRBV12-4 | - | 15 | CASSLALSGPGELFF | TGTGCCAGCAGTTTAGCGCTCTCGGGTCCCGGGGAGCTGTTTTTT